Each of the 20 T cell receptor beta chains below was sequenced from the same sample in a study of blood T cells in healthy people across ages. A second PCR, run for about 7 to 11 cycles, used a sample-barcoded 5' primer plus a J-beta primer mix. In TCRdb, the 5' RACE reads were re-called with MiXCR into one record per CDR3 protein. This table holds 750,000 to 850,000 distinct CDR3 sequences, 25% found once. Separately, the same data were catalogued under a study of T cells of mothers and their children.

The sequenced material came from blood. These receptors originate from a boy younger than 18 in good health.

V usage is TRBV3-1 and J usage is TRBJ2-7; the D is unclear. Germline V gene lookup returns CDR1 LGHDT and CDR2 YNNKEL (reference sequence). This CDR3 comprises 15 residues. V was pared by 1 base and J by 7 bases, with 17 bases between. The CDR3 DNA reads TGTGCCAGCAGCCAAGGTGCGGACGCCCGATCGGAGCAGTACTTC. This codes for CASSQGADARSEQYF.

This clonotype was seen more than once but under ten times. V gene TRBV6-2 or TRBV6-3 combines with J gene TRBJ2-5, with 7 bases that match TRBD2. The J call may be mistaken, given a closer DNA end match to TRBJ2-7. The CDR3 is 14 residues long. Germline V CDR1 and CDR2: MNHEY, SVGEGT. This CDR3 is CASSYLGLNYEQYF. For the CDR3, the DNA is TGTGCCAGCAGTTACCTGGGACTAAACTACGAGCAGTACTTC.

The V gene is TRBV5-1, the J gene TRBJ2-2; D call uncertain. The germline V gene has CDR1 SGHRS and CDR2 YFSETQ. V was cut by 3 bases and J by 7 bases, with 19 bases left in between. This CDR3 has 16 amino acids. The CDR3 spells CASSSSVKLGGGELFF. The CDR3, as DNA: TGCGCCAGCAGCTCCTCCGTCAAGTTAGGCGGCGGGGAGCTGTTTTTT.

In regard to this clonotype: A junction end diverges from the germline sequence, so it may reflect a read error. CDR3 nucleotide sequence: TGCAGTGCTAGAGGTACAGGGGGTAGGAATGAGCAGCTCTTC. As protein: CSARGTGGRNEQLF. The rearrangement joins TRBV20-1 to TRBJ2-1; 8 positions match TRBD1. Germline V gene lookup returns CDR1 DFQATT and CDR2 SNEGSKA (reference sequence). The CDR3 is 14 residues long.

This sequence joins TRBV29-1 and TRBJ1-1; D is possibly TRBD1 (5 bases). Germline lookup yields CDR1 SQVTM and CDR2 ANQGSEA. V was shortened by 5 bases and J by 0 bases, with 10 bases between the two germline ends. This CDR3 is 13 amino acids long. The CDR3 region is CSVKQVLNTEAFF. CDR3 DNA sequence: TGCAGCGTTAAACAGGTACTGAACACTGAAGCTTTCTTT.

The chain has TRBV10-3 and TRBJ2-5; 8 bases align to TRBD2. Germline lookup yields CDR1 ENHRY and CDR2 SYGVKD. The CDR3 is 14 amino acids. V shed 9 bases and J 5 bases; nucleotides not matched to a gene: 11. The chain's CDR3 is CAMGFGAGVETQYF. For the CDR3, the DNA is TGTGCCATGGGATTTGGAGCGGGGGTGGAGACCCAGTACTTC.

This chain links TRBV11-2 with TRBJ2-5; perhaps TRBD1 as D (5 bases). Matching the DNA end better, TRBJ2-1 makes the J call doubtful. This CDR3 comprises 13 residues. Germline assignment: CDR1 SGHAT and CDR2 FQNNGV. The CDR3 here is CASSLDQGRQQFF. The DNA of the CDR3 is TGTGCCAGCAGCTTGGATCAGGGCAGACAGCAGTTCTTC.

The chain recombines TRBV29-1 with TRBJ1-1; maybe TRBD1 (5 bases). Germline CDR1 reads SQVTM; CDR2 reads ANQGSEA. The CDR3 totals 14 residues. The germline V and J ends were trimmed by 7 bases and 4 bases, with 19 bases remaining between them. As DNA, the CDR3 is TGCAGCGGTAGAACAGGAGCGTCAGCCACTGAAGCTTTCTTT. It is translated as CSGRTGASATEAFF.

This clonotype was seen only a few times. J is TRBJ1-4 and V is TRBV27; D gene unclear. Germline CDR1 and CDR2: MNHEY and SMNVEV (reference sequence). The CDR3 is 13 residues long. V lost 2 bases to trimming and J lost 7 bases, with 8 bases between them. CDR3 residues: CASSLGRVEKLFF. In DNA form, the CDR3 reads TGTGCCAGCAGTTTAGGTCGGGTTGAAAAACTGTTTTTT.

This clonotype has ten or more counts. The chain joins TRBV20-1 to TRBJ2-5; 8 nucleotides match TRBD1. Judging by the DNA end, TRBJ2-7 fits better; the J call may be wrong. Looked up from germline, CDR1 is DFQATT and CDR2 is SNEGSKA (reference sequence). The CDR3 covers 14 residues. The CDR3 sequence: CSAEDRAQFYEQYF. The CDR3 DNA sequence: TGCAGTGCTGAGGACAGGGCCCAATTCTACGAGCAGTACTTC.

This clonotype was recorded a few times. J is TRBJ2-1 and V is TRBV18; D call uncertain. CDR1 and CDR2 from the germline V gene are KGHSH and LQKENI. This CDR3 contains 15 residues. Trimming shortened V by 3 bases and J by 0 bases, and 9 bases separated the two germline ends. CDR3 coding DNA: TGTGCCAGCTCACCTCGCTTGAGCTCCTACAATGAGCAGTTCTTC. Translating gives CASSPRLSSYNEQFF.

This clonotype was found many times. V gene TRBV20-1 combines with J gene TRBJ2-1; D gene unclear. The CDR3 loop spans 14 amino acids. The V and J ends lost 2 bases and 6 bases respectively, with 14 bases between them. CDR1 is DFQATT and CDR2 is SNEGSKA in the germline V gene (reference sequence). For the CDR3, the DNA is TGCAGTGCTAGATTCGGCTTACTGGGCAATGAGCAGTTCTTC. Protein product: CSARFGLLGNEQFF.

Only a few counts were recorded for this clonotype. V and J are TRBV27 and TRBJ2-2; D unclear. V dropped 6 bases and J dropped 5 bases, with 10 bases sitting between them. CDR1 and CDR2 (germline): MNHEY, SMNVEV (reference sequence). The CDR3 is 13 amino acids. CDR3 in DNA: TGTGCCAGCAGCCACCCTCTAACCGGGGAGCTGTTTTTT. Its translation is CASSHPLTGELFF.

CDR3 sequence reads: CASSSPRPTSGEYNEQFF. The CDR3 DNA follows: TGTGCCAGCAGCTCCCCACGGCCGACTAGCGGGGAGTACAATGAGCAGTTCTTC. The chain links TRBV7-9 to TRBJ2-1, with TRBD2 identical over 11 bases. V lost 4 bases, J lost 4 bases, and 12 bases stayed unmatched. The CDR3 totals 18 residues. The germline CDR1 and CDR2 sequences are SEHNR and FQNEAQ (reference sequence).

This CDR3 reads CASSQDMGQGTNSGANVLTF. The CDR3 DNA reads as TGCGCCAGCAGCCAAGATATGGGACAGGGAACTAACTCTGGGGCCAACGTCCTGACTTTC. The J gene is TRBJ2-6, the V gene TRBV4-3; 9 nucleotides agree with TRBD1. The V segment lost 0 bases and the J segment 0 bases; nucleotides outside the gene matches: 9. CDR1 LGHNA and CDR2 YSLEER come from the germline V gene. There are 20 residues in the CDR3.

This clonotype was seen a handful of times. The chain couples TRBV29-1 to TRBJ1-4, with TRBD1 identical over 9 bases. There are 13 residues in the CDR3. The germline V gene encodes CDR1 SQVTM and CDR2 ANQGSEA. The ends lost 7 bases at V and 8 bases at J; junction bases unmatched: 8. The CDR3 here is CSARPGQGEKLFF. DNA of the CDR3: TGCAGCGCCAGACCGGGACAGGGAGAAAAACTGTTTTTT. Full variable domain (missing parts from reference TRBV29-1 and TRBJ1-4): SAVISQKPSRDICQRGTSLTIQCQVDSQVTMMFWYRQQPGQSLTLIATANQGSEATYESGFVIDKFPISRPNLTFSTLTVSNMSPEDSSIYLCSARPGQGEKLFFGSGTQLSVL.

This clonotype was seen repeatedly, ten times or more. V gene TRBV11-2 combines with J gene TRBJ2-5, with 8 bases fitting TRBD2. From germline, CDR1 is SGHAT and CDR2 FQNNGV. Trimming removed 1 base from V and 1 base from J; junction bases left unmatched: 8. The CDR3 totals 17 residues. The DNA for the CDR3 is TGTGCCAGCAGCTTAGGAGTCGGGGGGGACATCCAAGAGACCCAGTACTTC. It specifies CASSLGVGGDIQETQYF. Full variable domain (missing parts from reference TRBV11-2 and TRBJ2-5): EAGVAQSPRYKIIEKRQSVAFWCNPISGHATLYWYQQILGQGPKLLIQFQNNGVVDDSQLPKDRFSAERLKGVDSTLKIQPAKLEDSAVYLCASSLGVGGDIQETQYFGPGTRLLVL.

The chain uses TRBV6-1 and TRBJ2-5; possibly TRBD1 for D (5 bases). The J call may be wrong; the DNA end is better matched by TRBJ2-1. CDR1 MNHNS and CDR2 SASEGT come from the germline V gene. CDR3 length equals 18 residues. The CDR3 nucleotides read TGTGCCAGCAGTGATAGGTTCACGTGGGCAGGGAACTACAATGAGCAGTTCTTC. Translated, it gives CASSDRFTWAGNYNEQFF.

This sequence joins TRBV11-2 and TRBJ1-6; 7 nucleotides align to TRBD1. CDR3 length: 16 residues. V lost 0 bases, J lost 6 bases, and 5 bases stayed unmatched. Germline lookup yields CDR1 SGHAT and CDR2 FQNNGV. The CDR3, as DNA: TGTGCCAGCAGCTTAGATGGGGCAGGGGGTAATTCACCCCTCCACTTT. Protein: CASSLDGAGGNSPLHF.

This clonotype was seen only a few times. The rearrangement joins TRBV14 to TRBJ1-3; 7 positions match TRBD1. The germline CDR1 and CDR2 sequences are SGHDN and FVKESK. CDR3 length equals 16 residues. Unmatched junction bases numbered 6, after V lost 4 bases and J lost 0 bases. The CDR3 here is CASSRPGQISGNTIYF. The CDR3 bases are TGTGCCAGCAGCCGACCGGGACAGATCTCTGGAAACACCATATATTTT.